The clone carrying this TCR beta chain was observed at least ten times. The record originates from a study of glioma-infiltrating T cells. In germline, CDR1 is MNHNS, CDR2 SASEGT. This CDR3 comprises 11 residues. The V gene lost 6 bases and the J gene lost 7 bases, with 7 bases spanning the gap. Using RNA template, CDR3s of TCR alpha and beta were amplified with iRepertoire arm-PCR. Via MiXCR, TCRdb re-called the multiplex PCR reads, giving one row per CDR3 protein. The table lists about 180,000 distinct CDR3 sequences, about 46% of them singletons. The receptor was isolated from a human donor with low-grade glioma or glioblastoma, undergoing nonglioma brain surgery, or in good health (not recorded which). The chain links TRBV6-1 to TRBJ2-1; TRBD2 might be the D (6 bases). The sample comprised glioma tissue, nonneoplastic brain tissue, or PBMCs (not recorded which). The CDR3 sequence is CASREGNEQFF. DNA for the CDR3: TGTGCCAGCAGGGAGGGGAATGAGCAGTTCTTC.